A selection of T cell receptor beta chains follows, all from one sample in a study of T-cell reconstitution after alpha-beta-depleted transplantation in children. TCRdb re-derived calls from the PCR reads in MiXCR, one entry per CDR3 protein. The data hold hundreds of thousands of distinct CDR3 sequences, with about 15% observed a single time. Source: PBMCs, mostly from graft donor cells, taken 360 days after TCRalphabeta/CD19-depleted stem cell transplant. The receptors stem from a male patient aged 5 to 17 who had a stem cell transplant for acute lymphoblastic leukemia, so the T cells may come from the graft donor. CDR3s include the opening cysteine and the closing phenylalanine or tryptophan. The D gene is left open where the match is weak. Not every row has a clone size; where given, it reads once, few, many or a size class.

many TRBJ1-4 TRBV5-1 NA TGCGCCAGCAGCTTTGCAGGGGCCAATGAAAAACTGTTTTTT CASSFAGANEKLFF
once TRBJ2-1 TRBV20-1 TRBD2 TGCAGTGCTTTTAGCGGGAGGGCGGGGAATGAGCAGTTCTTC CSAFSGRAGNEQFF
NA TRBJ2-7 TRBV13 TRBD2 TGTGCCAGCAGTTTCTCTAATCCGGGAGGGCGTGTGCAGTACTTC CASSFSNPGGRVQYF
few TRBJ2-7 TRBV7-6 NA TGTGCCAGCAGCTTGGAGGTCCAAAGGGGCGAGCAGTACTTC CASSLEVQRGEQYF
few TRBJ2-7 TRBV24-1 TRBD1 TGTGCCACCGGATTTACAGGGGGCTACGAGCAGTACTTC CATGFTGGYEQYF
few TRBJ2-3 TRBV5-1 NA TGCGCCAGCAGCTTGGTTCACAGACCAAGCACAGATACGCAGTATTTT CASSLVHRPSTDTQYF
few TRBJ2-7 TRBV4-1 TRBD1 TGCGCCAGCAGCCAAGCGGCAGGGGTCGGGACAGTCTCCTACGAGCAGTACTTC CASSQAAGVGTVSYEQYF
NA TRBJ2-7 TRBV7-3 TRBD2 TGTGCCAGCAGCTTAACCGGGACCAGCGGGAGTAGCGAGCAGTACTTC CASSLTGTSGSSEQYF
many TRBJ2-7 TRBV20-1 NA TGCAGTGCTACCAAGAGGTCCAGGTACGAGCAGTACTTC CSATKRSRYEQYF
few TRBJ1-1 TRBV12-3/TRBV12-4 TRBD1 TGTGCCAGCAGTAGGAACAGGGGGAACACTGAAGCTTTCTTT CASSRNRGNTEAFF
NA TRBJ1-2 TRBV7-9 NA TGTGCCAGCAGCTTGGAGAGGGCGCCACTCTATGGCTACACCTTC CASSLERAPLYGYTF
many TRBJ2-5 TRBV20-1 NA TGCAGTGCCCTAAGGGGGGGGGATGGAGAGACCCAGTACTTC CSALRGGDGETQYF
few TRBJ2-7 TRBV4-1 TRBD2 TGCGCCAGCAGCCAAGACCGACTAGCGGGGCCTCCCTACGAGCAGTACTTC CASSQDRLAGPPYEQYF
NA TRBJ2-4 TRBV11-1 TRBD1 TGTGCCAGCAGCTTAGAGGCCCCCCAGGGGGCTTCGGGCAAAAACATTCAGTACTTC CASSLEAPQGASGKNIQYF
few TRBJ2-2 TRBV5-1 TRBD1 TGCGCCAGCAGCAAACAGGGGTGGGAGCTGTTTTTT CASSKQGWELFF
few TRBJ2-1 TRBV27 NA TGTGCCAGCCAAGCGAACAACGAGCGGAATGAGCAGTTCTTC CASQANNERNEQFF
few TRBJ2-7 TRBV12-3/TRBV12-4 NA TGTGCCAGCAGTTTAGGCCCCATTCACCCCTACGAGCAGTACTTC CASSLGPIHPYEQYF
once TRBJ2-7 TRBV18 NA TGTGCCAGCTCACCGCCGGCGCCGGCAGGGGTCCACGAGCAGTACTTC CASSPPAPAGVHEQYF
few TRBJ1-6 TRBV9 NA TGTGCCAGCAGCACCCGATCCTCACCCCTCCACTTT CASSTRSSPLHF
NA TRBJ2-7 TRBV9 NA TGTGCCAGCAGCGCGGCGAGTGGGGCGGTACACGAGCAGTACTTC CASSAASGAVHEQYF
NA TRBJ2-1 TRBV7-3 TRBD1 TGTGCCAGCAGCTCGACAGGGGACAATGAGCAGTTCTTC CASSSTGDNEQFF
few TRBJ1-5 TRBV7-9 TRBD1 TGTGCCAGCAGCCGGGACAGGGCTGGCAATCAGCCCCAGCATTTT CASSRDRAGNQPQHF
NA TRBJ2-5 TRBV12-3/TRBV12-4 NA TGTGCCAGCAGTTTGGGAGGAGTGAAAGAGACCCAGTACTTC CASSLGGVKETQYF
few TRBJ1-4 TRBV11-2 TRBD1 TGTGCCAGCAGCCCCTGGACAGGGGGAGAGGCTAATGAAAAACTGTTTTTT CASSPWTGGEANEKLFF
NA TRBJ2-5 TRBV12-3/TRBV12-4 TRBD1 TGTGCCAGCAGTTCCTGGGACAGTTCGGAGACCCAGTACTTC CASSSWDSSETQYF
many TRBJ2-7 TRBV10-3 NA TGTGCCATCAGTGGCGGACTGTCCTACGAGCAGTACTTC CAISGGLSYEQYF
NA TRBJ2-4 TRBV7-8 TRBD2 TGTGCCAGCAGCGAACGACTAGCGGGTGATCCGAACATTCAGTACTTC CASSERLAGDPNIQYF
NA TRBJ2-7 TRBV7-9 TRBD1 TGTGCCAGCAACCCGGGACAGGGGTATATTGACGAGCAGTACTTC CASNPGQGYIDEQYF